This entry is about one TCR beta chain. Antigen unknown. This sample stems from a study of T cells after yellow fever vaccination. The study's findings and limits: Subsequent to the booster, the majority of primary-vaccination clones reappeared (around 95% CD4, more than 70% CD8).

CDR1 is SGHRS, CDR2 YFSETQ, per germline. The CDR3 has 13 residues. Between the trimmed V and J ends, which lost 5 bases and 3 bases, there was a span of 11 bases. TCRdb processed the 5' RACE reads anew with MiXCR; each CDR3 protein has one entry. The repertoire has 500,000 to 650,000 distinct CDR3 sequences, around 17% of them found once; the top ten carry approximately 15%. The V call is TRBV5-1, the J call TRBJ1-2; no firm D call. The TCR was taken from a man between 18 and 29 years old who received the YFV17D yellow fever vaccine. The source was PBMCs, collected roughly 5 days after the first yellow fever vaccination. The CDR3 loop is CASRPDGHYGYTF. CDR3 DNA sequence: TGCGCCAGCAGACCCGACGGCCACTATGGCTACACCTTC.